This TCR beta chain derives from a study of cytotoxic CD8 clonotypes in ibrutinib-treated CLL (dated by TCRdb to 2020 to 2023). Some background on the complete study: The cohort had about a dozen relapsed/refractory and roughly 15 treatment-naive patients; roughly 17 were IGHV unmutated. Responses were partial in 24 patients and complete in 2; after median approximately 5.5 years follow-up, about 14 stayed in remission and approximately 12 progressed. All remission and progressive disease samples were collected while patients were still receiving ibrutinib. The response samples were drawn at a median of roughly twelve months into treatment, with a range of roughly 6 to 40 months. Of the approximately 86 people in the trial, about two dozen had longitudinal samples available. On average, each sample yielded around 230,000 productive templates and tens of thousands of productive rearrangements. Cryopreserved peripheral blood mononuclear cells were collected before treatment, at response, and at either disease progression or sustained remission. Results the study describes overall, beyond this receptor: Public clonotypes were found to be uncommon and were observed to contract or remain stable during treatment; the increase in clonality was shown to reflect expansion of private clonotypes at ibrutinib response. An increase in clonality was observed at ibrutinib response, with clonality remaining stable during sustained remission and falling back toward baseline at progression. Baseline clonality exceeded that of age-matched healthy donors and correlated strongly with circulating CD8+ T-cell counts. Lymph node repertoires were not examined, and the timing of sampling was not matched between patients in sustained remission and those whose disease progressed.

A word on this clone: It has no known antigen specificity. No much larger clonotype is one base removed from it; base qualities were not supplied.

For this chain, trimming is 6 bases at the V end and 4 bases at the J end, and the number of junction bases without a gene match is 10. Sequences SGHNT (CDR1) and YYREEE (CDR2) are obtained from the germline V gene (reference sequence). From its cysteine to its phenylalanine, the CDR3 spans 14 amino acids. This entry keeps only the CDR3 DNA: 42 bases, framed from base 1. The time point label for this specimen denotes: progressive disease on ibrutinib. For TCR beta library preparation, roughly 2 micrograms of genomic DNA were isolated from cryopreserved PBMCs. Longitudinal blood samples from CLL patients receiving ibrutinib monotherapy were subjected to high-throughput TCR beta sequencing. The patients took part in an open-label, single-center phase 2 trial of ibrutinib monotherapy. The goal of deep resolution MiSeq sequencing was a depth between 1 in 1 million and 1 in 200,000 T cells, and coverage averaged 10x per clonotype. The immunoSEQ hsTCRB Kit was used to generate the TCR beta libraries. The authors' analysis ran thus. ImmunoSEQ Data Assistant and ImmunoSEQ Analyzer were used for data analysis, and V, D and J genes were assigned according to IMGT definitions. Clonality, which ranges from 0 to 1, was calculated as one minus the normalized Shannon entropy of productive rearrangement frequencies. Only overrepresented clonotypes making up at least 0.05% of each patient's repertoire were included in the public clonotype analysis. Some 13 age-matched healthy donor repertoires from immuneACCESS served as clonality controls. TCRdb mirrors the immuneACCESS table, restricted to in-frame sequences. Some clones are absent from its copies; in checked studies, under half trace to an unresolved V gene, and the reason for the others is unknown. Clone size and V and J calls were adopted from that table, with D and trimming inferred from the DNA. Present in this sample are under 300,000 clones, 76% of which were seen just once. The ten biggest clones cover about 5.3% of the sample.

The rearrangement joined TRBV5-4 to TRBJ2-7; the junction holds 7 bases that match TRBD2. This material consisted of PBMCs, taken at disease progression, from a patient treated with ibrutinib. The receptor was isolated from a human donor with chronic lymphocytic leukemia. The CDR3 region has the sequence CASNPAAGSYEQYF. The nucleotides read TGTGCCAGCAACCCGGCAGCGGGATCGTACGAGCAGTACTTC.